This TCR beta chain was documented in a study of blood T cell repertoires in COVID-19. Study in general: Samples taken during acute and convalescent COVID-19 were collected in the United States, Italy and Spain.

The CDR3 runs 12 residues. Looked up from germline, CDR1 is SQVTM and CDR2 is ANQGSEA. Trimming took 6 bases from V and 2 from J; bases not matched to a gene: 1. About this clone itself: Other DNA sequences of this sample code for an identical CDR3.

Some clones are missing from TCRdb's copy, which holds only in-frame ones; the method was immunoSEQ multiplex PCR. The sample comprises 150,000 to 180,000 clones, around 84% of which are singletons, and more than 5.5% rests with the top ten. Enrolled through a virtual design, the participants were between roughly 18 and 100 years of age and came from under 25 US areas. This clonotype was sampled from a man aged 45-65 years who had recovered from COVID-19. The sample taken for sequencing was PBMCs or T cells enriched from blood (not recorded which). The gene calls are TRBV29-1 and TRBJ1-5, with 7 bases identical to TRBD1. The CDR3 nucleotides read TGCAGCGTCGGACAGGGCAATCAGCCCCAGCATTTT. As protein: CSVGQGNQPQHF.